This T cell receptor beta chain was sequenced for a study of tumor-infiltrating lymphocytes in primary liver carcinoma. Trimming stripped 0 bases from V and 5 bases from J, with 14 bases between. The CDR3 runs 16 residues. Germline CDR1 LGHNA, CDR2 YSLEER. Both RNA and DNA were isolated together from around 20-30 mg of bulk tissue that had not been sorted. With chronic HBV infection, the patients were also treatment-naive. The study found over 85% viable tumor cells in every tumor sample. A primer in the constant region served to generate TCR beta cDNA from approximately 460 ng of total RNA. Sequencing libraries for TCR beta derived from three nested multiplex PCR rounds that used slightly modified ARM-PCR. PCR rounds one and two used TRBV1-TRBV30 forward primers with a C-beta reverse primer for around 11 cycles each. Each CDR3 protein gets one entry after TCRdb re-called the multiplex PCR reads with MiXCR. This table has 50,000 to 60,000 distinct CDR3 sequences, around 82% appearing once.

The chain is built from TRBV4-3 and TRBJ2-1; the D gene is possibly TRBD2 (6 bases). The sequencing sample was made of liver tumor tissue from sampling region 5. Subset of the sample: tumor region T5, tumor centre. The receptor comes from a middle-aged man with primary liver carcinoma and hepatitis B virus infection. As DNA, the CDR3 is TGCGCCAGCAGCCAAGATATGAGCGGGTCTCACAATGAGCAGTTCTTC. It is translated as CASSQDMSGSHNEQFF.